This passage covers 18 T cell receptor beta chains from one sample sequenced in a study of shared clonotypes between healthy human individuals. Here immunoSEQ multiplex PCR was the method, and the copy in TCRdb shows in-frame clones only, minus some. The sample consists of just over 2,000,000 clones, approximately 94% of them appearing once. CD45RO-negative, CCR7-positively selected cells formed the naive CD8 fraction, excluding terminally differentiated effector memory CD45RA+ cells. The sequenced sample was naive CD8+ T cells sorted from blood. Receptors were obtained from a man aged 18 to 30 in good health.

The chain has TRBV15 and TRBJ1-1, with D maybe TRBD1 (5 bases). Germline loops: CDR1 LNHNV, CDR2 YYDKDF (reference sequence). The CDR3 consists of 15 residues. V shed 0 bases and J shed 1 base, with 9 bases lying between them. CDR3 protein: CATSRDLGGNTEAFF. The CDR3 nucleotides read TGTGCCACCAGCAGAGATTTGGGGGGGAACACTGAAGCTTTCTTT.

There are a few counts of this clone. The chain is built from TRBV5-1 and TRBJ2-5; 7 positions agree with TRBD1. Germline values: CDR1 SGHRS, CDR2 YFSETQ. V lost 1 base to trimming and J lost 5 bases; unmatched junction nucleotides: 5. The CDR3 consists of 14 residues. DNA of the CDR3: TGCGCCAGCAGCTTGAAAGGGGGCGTTGAGACCCAGTACTTC. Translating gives CASSLKGGVETQYF.

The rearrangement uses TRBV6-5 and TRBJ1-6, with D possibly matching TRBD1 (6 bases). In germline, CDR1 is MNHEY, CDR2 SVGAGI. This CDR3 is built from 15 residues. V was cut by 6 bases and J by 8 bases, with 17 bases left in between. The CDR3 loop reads CASSFGEGGHSPLHF. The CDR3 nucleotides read TGTGCCAGCAGCTTCGGGGAGGGGGGACATTCACCCCTCCACTTT.

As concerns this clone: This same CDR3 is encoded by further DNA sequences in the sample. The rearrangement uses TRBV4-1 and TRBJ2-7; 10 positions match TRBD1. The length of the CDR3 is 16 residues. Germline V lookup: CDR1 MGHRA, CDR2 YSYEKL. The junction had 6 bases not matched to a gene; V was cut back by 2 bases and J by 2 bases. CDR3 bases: TGCGCCAGCAGCCAACACGCCGGGACAGGGGCCTACGAGCAGTACTTC. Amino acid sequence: CASSQHAGTGAYEQYF.

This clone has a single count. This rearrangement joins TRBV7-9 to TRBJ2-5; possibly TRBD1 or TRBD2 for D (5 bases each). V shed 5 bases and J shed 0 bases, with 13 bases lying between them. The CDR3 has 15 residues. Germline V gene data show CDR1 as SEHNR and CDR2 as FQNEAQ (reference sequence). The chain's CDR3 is CASSPFLGDQETQYF. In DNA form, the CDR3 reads TGTGCCAGCAGCCCGTTTCTGGGGGACCAAGAGACCCAGTACTTC.

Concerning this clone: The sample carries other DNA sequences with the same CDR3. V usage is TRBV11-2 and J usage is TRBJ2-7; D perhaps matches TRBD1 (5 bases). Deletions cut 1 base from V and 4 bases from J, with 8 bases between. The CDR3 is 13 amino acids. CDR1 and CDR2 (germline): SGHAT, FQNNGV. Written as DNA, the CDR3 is TGTGCCAGCAGCTTAGGACAGTTGTACGAGCAGTACTTC. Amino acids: CASSLGQLYEQYF.

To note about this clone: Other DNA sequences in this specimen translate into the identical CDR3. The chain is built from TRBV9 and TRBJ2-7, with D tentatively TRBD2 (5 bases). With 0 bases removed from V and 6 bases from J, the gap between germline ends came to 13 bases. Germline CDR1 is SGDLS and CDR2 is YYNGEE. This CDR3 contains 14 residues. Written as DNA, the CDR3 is TGTGCCAGCAGCGTAGGAGGAGGCCTTGGCGAGCAGTACTTC. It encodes CASSVGGGLGEQYF.

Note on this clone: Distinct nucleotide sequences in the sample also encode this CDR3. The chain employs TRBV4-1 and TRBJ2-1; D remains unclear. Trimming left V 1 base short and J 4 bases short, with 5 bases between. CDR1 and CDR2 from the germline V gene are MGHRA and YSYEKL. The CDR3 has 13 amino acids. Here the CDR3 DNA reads TGCGCCAGCAGCCAAGCTCCATACAATGAGCAGTTCTTC. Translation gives CASSQAPYNEQFF.

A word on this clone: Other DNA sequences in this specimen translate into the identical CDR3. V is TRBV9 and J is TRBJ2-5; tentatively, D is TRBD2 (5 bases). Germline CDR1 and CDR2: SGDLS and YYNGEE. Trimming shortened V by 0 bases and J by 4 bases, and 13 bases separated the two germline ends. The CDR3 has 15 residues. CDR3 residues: CASSVEGLAGETQYF. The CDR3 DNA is TGTGCCAGCAGCGTAGAAGGGCTAGCCGGAGAGACCCAGTACTTC.

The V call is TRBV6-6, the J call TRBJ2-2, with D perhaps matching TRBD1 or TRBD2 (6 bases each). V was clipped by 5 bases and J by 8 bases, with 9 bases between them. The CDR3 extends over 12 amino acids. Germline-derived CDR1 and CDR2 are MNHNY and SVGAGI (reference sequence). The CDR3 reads CASSGGPGELFF. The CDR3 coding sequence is TGTGCCAGCAGTGGGGGGCCAGGGGAGCTGTTTTTT.

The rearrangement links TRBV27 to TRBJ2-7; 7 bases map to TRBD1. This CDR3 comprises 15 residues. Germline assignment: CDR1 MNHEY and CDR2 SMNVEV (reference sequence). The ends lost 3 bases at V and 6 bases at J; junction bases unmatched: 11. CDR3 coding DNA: TGTGCCAGCAGTTTTCTAGGACAGGCCGGAGTCGAGCAGTACTTC. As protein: CASSFLGQAGVEQYF.

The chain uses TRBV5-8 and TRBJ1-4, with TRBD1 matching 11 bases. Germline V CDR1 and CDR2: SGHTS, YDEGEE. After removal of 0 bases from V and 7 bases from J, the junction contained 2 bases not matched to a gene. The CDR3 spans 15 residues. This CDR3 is CASSLGTGGGEKLFF. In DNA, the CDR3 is TGTGCCAGCAGCTTGGGGACAGGGGGCGGTGAAAAACTGTTTTTT.

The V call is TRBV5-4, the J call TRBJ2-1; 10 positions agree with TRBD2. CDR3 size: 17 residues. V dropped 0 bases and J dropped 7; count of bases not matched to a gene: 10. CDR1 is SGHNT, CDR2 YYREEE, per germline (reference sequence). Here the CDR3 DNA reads TGTGCCAGCAGCTTGGCCTCTCTAGCGGGAGTGGGGAATGAGCAGTTCTTC. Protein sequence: CASSLASLAGVGNEQFF. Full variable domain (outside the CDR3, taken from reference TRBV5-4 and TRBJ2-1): ETGVTQSPTHLIKTRGQQVTLRCSSQSGHNTVSWYQQALGQGPQFIFQYYREEENGRGNFPPRFSGLQFPNYSSELNVNALELDDSALYLCASSLASLAGVGNEQFFGPGTRLTVL.

CDR3 sequence reads: CASGGGLRTDTQYF. CDR3 bases: TGTGCCAGCGGGGGCGGACTTCGCACAGATACGCAGTATTTT. V and J are TRBV6-1 and TRBJ2-3; tentatively, D is TRBD1 (6 bases). The CDR3 is 14 amino acids. V gave up 8 bases and J gave up 1 base, with 13 bases separating them. Germline CDR1 MNHNS, CDR2 SASEGT.

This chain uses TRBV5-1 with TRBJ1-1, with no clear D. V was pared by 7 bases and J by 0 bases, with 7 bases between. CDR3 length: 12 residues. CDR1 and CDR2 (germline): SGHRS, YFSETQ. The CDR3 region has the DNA TGCGCCAGCCGAGATCTGAACACTGAAGCTTTCTTT. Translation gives CASRDLNTEAFF.

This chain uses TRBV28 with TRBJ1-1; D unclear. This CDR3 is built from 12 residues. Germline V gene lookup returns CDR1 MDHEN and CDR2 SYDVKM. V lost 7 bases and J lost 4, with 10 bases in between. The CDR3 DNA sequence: TGTGCCAGCACCCTCAGCAGCACTGAAGCTTTCTTT. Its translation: CASTLSSTEAFF. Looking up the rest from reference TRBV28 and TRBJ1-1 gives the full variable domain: DVKVTQSSRYLVKRTGEKVFLECVQDMDHENMFWYRQDPGLGLRLIYFSYDVKMKEKGDIPEGYSVSREKKERFSLILESASTNQTSMYLCASTLSSTEAFFGQGTRLTVV.

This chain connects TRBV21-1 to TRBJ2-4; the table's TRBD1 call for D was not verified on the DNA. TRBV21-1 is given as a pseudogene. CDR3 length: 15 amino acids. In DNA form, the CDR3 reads TGTGCCAGCAGCAAATCAAAGGGGCTGGGAAACATTCAGTACTTC. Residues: CASSKSKGLGNIQYF.

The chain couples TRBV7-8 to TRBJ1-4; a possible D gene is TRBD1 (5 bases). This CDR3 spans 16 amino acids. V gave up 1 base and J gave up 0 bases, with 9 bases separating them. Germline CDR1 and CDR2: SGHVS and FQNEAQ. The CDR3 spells CASSLGGDATNEKLFF. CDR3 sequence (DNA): TGTGCCAGCAGCTTAGGGGGGGATGCAACTAATGAAAAACTGTTTTTT.